Below, one T cell receptor (beta chain) is given with its context. This entry comes from a study of blood T cell repertoires in COVID-19. Those who participated ranged in age from roughly 18 to 89 years and resided in 20 to 25 US areas. V was clipped by 5 bases and J by 5 bases; unmatched bases: 5. This CDR3 is 12 amino acids long. Germline V CDR1 and CDR2: SQVTM, ANQGSEA. Profiling relied on immunoSEQ multiplex PCR, and the TCRdb table lists in-frame clones only, not all of them. The sample lists roughly 400,000 clones, about nine tenths occurring once. The receptor was isolated from a man between 18 and 29 years old who had recovered from COVID-19. The sample was PBMCs or T cells enriched from blood (not recorded which). The chain joins TRBV29-1 to TRBJ1-1, with TRBD1 matching over 7 bases. As DNA, the CDR3 is TGCAGCGTTTACCTACAGGGGACTGAAGCTTTCTTT. The encoded protein is CSVYLQGTEAFF.